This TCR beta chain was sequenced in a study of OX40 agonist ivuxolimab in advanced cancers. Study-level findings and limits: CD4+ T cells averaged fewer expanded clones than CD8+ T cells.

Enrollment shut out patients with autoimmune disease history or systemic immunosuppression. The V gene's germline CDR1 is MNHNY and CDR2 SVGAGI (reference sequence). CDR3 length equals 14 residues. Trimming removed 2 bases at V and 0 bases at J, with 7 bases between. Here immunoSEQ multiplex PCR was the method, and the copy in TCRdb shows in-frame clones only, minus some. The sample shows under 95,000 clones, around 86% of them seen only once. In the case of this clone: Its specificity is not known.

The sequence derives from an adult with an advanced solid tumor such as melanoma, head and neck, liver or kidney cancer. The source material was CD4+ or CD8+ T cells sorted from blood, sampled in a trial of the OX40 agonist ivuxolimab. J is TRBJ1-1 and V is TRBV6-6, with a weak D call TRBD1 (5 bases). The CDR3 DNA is TGTGCCAGCAGTTACGGGACTATGAACACTGAAGCTTTCTTT. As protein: CASSYGTMNTEAFF.